The text below deals with one T cell receptor (beta chain). The antigen this receptor binds is unknown. No base quality information exists; no much larger clone differs at one position. The germline V gene encodes CDR1 SGHRS and CDR2 YFSETQ. From cysteine to phenylalanine, the CDR3 is 16 amino acids long. Just CDR3 DNA is preserved here, 48 bases in frame from base 1. Ends trimmed: V by 3 bases, J by 4 bases; bases unmatched to a gene: 6. Patients with autoimmune disease history or receiving systemic immunosuppression were excluded from the trial. In every dose cohort, peripheral blood was drawn for TCR sequencing at baseline, cycle 4 day 1, and cycle 7 day 1. The samples were taken from a phase I, first-in-human, multicenter, open-label dose-escalation trial of ivuxolimab. Adults with locally advanced or metastatic melanoma, renal cell, hepatocellular, or head and neck squamous cell carcinoma were enrolled in the trial. CD4+ and CD8+ T cells were sorted separately from peripheral blood before TCR sequencing.

This record comes from a study of OX40 agonist ivuxolimab in advanced cancers. Regarding the study in general: Ivuxolimab, which targeted the costimulatory receptor OX40 (CD134), was an agonistic, fully human IgG2 monoclonal antibody. Intravenous ivuxolimab was administered to patients every 2 weeks at six dose levels: 0.01, 0.1, 0.3, 1.5, 3 and 10 mg/kg. Among the 52 dose-escalation patients, around 19 had hepatocellular carcinoma, about 15 melanoma, 9 renal cell carcinoma and 9 head and neck cancer. In the dose-escalation cohort, approximately 82% of patients were male, and the mean age was approximately 60 years, with a range of roughly 20 to 85. Patients were allowed to have had prior anti-PD-1, anti-PD-L1 or anti-CTLA-4 therapy, and around two fifths of the dose-escalation patients had been treated with checkpoint inhibitors. Partial responses were achieved by three dose-escalation patients, of whom one had hepatocellular carcinoma and two had cutaneous melanoma. Peripheral TCRbeta sequencing was intended to test whether TCR sequence diversity was altered and clonal T-cell expansion was caused by ivuxolimab. The paper describes the monotherapy dose-escalation part (N = 52 patients) of the phase I trial of ivuxolimab. The paper's findings and limits, for the study overall: Low levels of normalized T-cell clonal expansion were also shown by some nonresponding patients. In the 0.1-3.0 mg/kg groups, partial responders were among the patients with the lowest normalized peripheral clonal expansion, particularly in CD8+ T cells. At doses from 0.1 to 3.0 mg/kg, clonal expansion was seen in both CD4+ and CD8+ blood T cells between baseline and week 6. Which antigens the clonally expanded peripheral T cells were specific for was not determined. After ivuxolimab, more expanded clones were found on average in CD8+ T cells than in CD4+ T cells.

To sequence the TCRbeta CDR3 region, genomic DNA was isolated from the sorted cells. TCRbeta CDR3 regions were sequenced using the immunoSEQ Assay. TCRdb took this table from immuneACCESS and kept in-frame rearrangements with V and J called. Such tables lack part of the clones; where checked against another copy, unresolved V genes explain under half of the gap, and the rest is unexplained. The sample table shows about 64,000 clones, and approximately 90% are seen once. Just over 0.75% of the sample comes from the top ten. Recombination linked TRBV5-1 to TRBJ2-7; 14 of the junction bases match TRBD2. This TCR was sampled from an adult with an advanced solid tumor such as melanoma, head and neck, liver or kidney cancer. Specimen: CD4+ or CD8+ T cells sorted from blood, collected in a trial of the OX40 agonist ivuxolimab. The CDR3 is CASSSGTSGGLYEQYF. The DNA is TGCGCCAGCAGCTCCGGGACTAGCGGGGGTTTGTACGAGCAGTACTTC.